The rows below give T cell receptor beta chains drawn from one sample of a study of identical twins. TCRdb passed the 5' RACE reads through MiXCR, listing each CDR3 protein once. The sample has around 240,000 distinct CDR3 sequences, over 9.5% seen once. The sample comprised memory T cells sorted from blood. These receptors all stem from a man in his forties or fifties in good health. The CDR3 runs from the conserved cysteine through the conserved F or W. The D gene is left open where the match is weak. Clone sizes are given selectively: once, few, many, or a class where the clone is expanded.

>few|NA|TRBJ1-2|TRBV4-2
TGTGCCAGCAGCCGGGGGGAAAACTATGGCTACACCTTC
CASSRGENYGYTF
>many|NA|TRBJ2-1|TRBV10-3
TGTGCCATCACCGCTGGGGGGGCACCCTACAATGAGCAGTTCTTC
CAITAGGAPYNEQFF
>few|NA|TRBJ2-1|TRBV28
TGTGCCAGCAGTGTACCGGGACACGGGGAGCAGTTCTTC
CASSVPGHGEQFF
>many|NA|TRBJ1-6|TRBV4-1
TGCGCCAGCAGCCAAGAGTCCGGGGGGAATAATTCACCCCTCCACTTT
CASSQESGGNNSPLHF
>NA|NA|TRBJ2-1|TRBV20-1
TGCAGTGCTCCCATTCGTCGGGGCCATAACAATGAGCAGTTCTTC
CSAPIRRGHNNEQFF
>few|TRBD2|TRBJ2-3|TRBV20-1
TGCAGTGCTTATATAGCGGGGGGCTTCACAGATACGCAGTATTTT
CSAYIAGGFTDTQYF
>many|NA|TRBJ1-1|TRBV6-6
TGTGCCAGCAGTCACGGACAGCGGACTGAAGCTTTCTTT
CASSHGQRTEAFF
>many|NA|TRBJ2-5|TRBV5-1
TGCGCCAGCAGCGGGTCCGGGACAAAAGAGACCCAGTACTTC
CASSGSGTKETQYF
>many|NA|TRBJ1-2|TRBV6-1
TGTGCCAGCAATCCCGGGCTGACCGTGAACTATGGCTACACCTTC
CASNPGLTVNYGYTF
>few|TRBD1|TRBJ2-7|TRBV4-3
TGCGCCAGCAGCCAACTCTCCGGGACAGAGGCCGAGCAGTACTTC
CASSQLSGTEAEQYF
>few|NA|TRBJ2-4|TRBV28
TGTGCCAGCAGTTTAGGGGGGCAGGGAAAAAACATTCAGTACTTC
CASSLGGQGKNIQYF
>few|TRBD1|TRBJ1-5|TRBV6-1
TGTGCCAGCAGCCGGGACAGATCCTCGGAGCCCCAGCATTTT
CASSRDRSSEPQHF
>NA|TRBD2|TRBJ2-7|TRBV12-3/TRBV12-4
TGTGCCAGCATCCGGGGGGACGGACGCACAGGGCAGTACTTC
CASIRGDGRTGQYF
>few|TRBD2|TRBJ2-7|TRBV6-5
TGTGCCAGCAGTTACCCCGGACTAGGAGCAAACGAGCAGTACTTC
CASSYPGLGANEQYF
>few|NA|TRBJ1-5|TRBV19
TGTGCCAGTAGTAAAGTCTCGGGGGTGGGCAATCAGCCCCAGCATTTT
CASSKVSGVGNQPQHF
>few|NA|TRBJ2-1|TRBV12-3/TRBV12-4
TGTGCCAGCAGCGGTTCAGGGTCGAAAGGCGAGCAGTTCTTC
CASSGSGSKGEQFF
>NA|TRBD1|TRBJ2-7|TRBV28
TGTGCCAGCAGTTTACAGGGTATCGGACAGGGGATCTACGAGCAGTACTTC
CASSLQGIGQGIYEQYF
>few|NA|TRBJ2-7|TRBV10-3
TGTGCCATCAGTTCACTGGGATCCTACGAGCAGTACTTC
CAISSLGSYEQYF
>few|TRBD2|TRBJ2-3|TRBV4-1
TGCGCCAGCAGCCTTAGCGGGGGGGCCGCAGATACGCAGTATTTT
CASSLSGGAADTQYF
>few|NA|TRBJ1-1|TRBV12-3/TRBV12-4
TGTGCCAGCAGTTTCGACAGGTACAACACTGAAGCTTTCTTT
CASSFDRYNTEAFF
>few|NA|TRBJ2-7|TRBV27
TGTGCCAGCAGTTCTAAAGGACAGCTTATTAACTACGAGCAGTACTTC
CASSSKGQLINYEQYF
>NA|NA|TRBJ1-1|TRBV29-1
TGCAGTCTGTCCCCAATGAACACTGAAGCTTTCTTT
CSLSPMNTEAFF
>many|NA|TRBJ2-7|TRBV20-1
TGCAGTGCTAGAGATGCGGTAGTCTACGAGCAGTACTTC
CSARDAVVYEQYF
>NA|NA|TRBJ1-1|TRBV6-1
TGTGCCACCACTCTGCGGATTGGGGGGCAGGGTGAAGCTTTCTTT
CATTLRIGGQGEAFF
>many|NA|TRBJ2-5|TRBV3-1
TGTGCCAGCAGCCAATCACAGGCGACCCAGTACTTC
CASSQSQATQYF
>NA|NA|TRBJ2-5|TRBV6-2/TRBV6-3
TGTGCCAGCAGTTACGCAGGGGCACTCCAAGAGACCCAGTACTTC
CASSYAGALQETQYF
>few|NA|TRBJ2-3|TRBV9
TGTGCCAGCAGCGTCTCAATGACAGATACGCAGTATTTT
CASSVSMTDTQYF
>NA|NA|TRBJ2-3|TRBV4-2
TGTGCCAGCAGCCACGGGGGACAGAGAGAGACAGATACGCAGTATTTT
CASSHGGQRETDTQYF
>few|NA|TRBJ2-5|TRBV5-5
TGTGCCAGCAGCTTCATCCAAGAGACCCAGTACTTC
CASSFIQETQYF
>many|NA|TRBJ1-2|TRBV18
TGTGCCAGCTCACCTTCACGGGGTTACTATGGCTACACCTTC
CASSPSRGYYGYTF
>NA|TRBD2|TRBJ2-2|TRBV6-1
TGTGCCAGCAGTCCAGGACTAGCGAACACCGGGGAGCTGTTTTTT
CASSPGLANTGELFF
>NA|TRBD2|TRBJ2-1|TRBV7-3
TGTGCCAGCAGCCCACGACTAGCGATACGCAATGAGCAGTTCTTC
CASSPRLAIRNEQFF
>NA|NA|TRBJ2-3|TRBV20-1
TGCAGTGCTAGAGCAGGAGCGAGCACAGATACGCAGTATTTT
CSARAGASTDTQYF
>many|NA|TRBJ2-3|TRBV6-1
TGTGCCAGCAGTGACCGGGACAACACAGATACGCAGTATTTT
CASSDRDNTDTQYF
>few|NA|TRBJ1-3|TRBV5-1
TGCGCCAGCAGCTTGGGGCAGGACTCTGGAAACACCATATATTTT
CASSLGQDSGNTIYF
>NA|NA|TRBJ2-3|TRBV18
TGTGCCAGCTCACCAAGGCAGGGTTTGGGCACAGATACGCAGTATTTT
CASSPRQGLGTDTQYF
>many|TRBD2|TRBJ2-5|TRBV29-1
TGCAGCGTTGCCGGGGGGGGCGAGACCCAGTACTTC
CSVAGGGETQYF
>few|TRBD2|TRBJ2-2|TRBV4-3
TGCGCCAGCAGCCAAGAAGGCGGGACTAGCCCCCGGGGAACCGGGGAGCTGTTTTTT
CASSQEGGTSPRGTGELFF
>NA|NA|TRBJ2-3|TRBV3-1
TGTGCCAGCAGCCAAGATACTATCAGACCAGATACGCAGTATTTT
CASSQDTIRPDTQYF
>few|NA|TRBJ2-5|TRBV4-3
TGCGCCAGCAGCCCCCTTCCCGACGGCAAAGAGACCCAGTACTTC
CASSPLPDGKETQYF